This T cell receptor (beta chain) was recorded in a study of regulatory T cells in long-lasting Graves disease (dated by TCRdb to about 2021). Study-level background: To count as having persistent Graves' disease, a patient had to have received antithyroid drug treatment for over 5 years with TSH receptor autoantibodies remaining persistently positive. A total of roughly 35 samples were covered by TCR sequencing, comprising 13 persistent and 20 or so newly diagnosed Graves' disease patients. The study was registered as a clinical trial and conducted in China. Patients with persistent Graves' disease were compared with patients with newly diagnosed Graves' disease using TCR sequencing and RNA sequencing of peripheral blood. In the clinical cohort, patients with persistent Graves' disease had used antithyroid drugs for an average of roughly ten years. Results the study describes overall, beyond this receptor: The authors noted that the small sample size was a limitation that may lower accuracy. Sequencing and analysis were restricted to the TCR beta chain. TRBV28, TRBJ1-2 and TRBJ2-5 were preferentially used in persistent disease, while TRBV20-1 and TRBJ2-1 were favored in newly diagnosed disease. Persistent patients shared more public clonotypes among themselves (around 3,000) than newly diagnosed patients did (approximately 970). Compared with newly diagnosed patients, patients with persistent Graves' disease had lower TCR Shannon entropy and fewer highly expanded clones, which suggests clonal expansion. Only peripheral blood was studied, because thyroid tissue, the primary lesion, was inaccessible.

Per the publication, the time point label means: persistent/refractory GD, antithyroid drugs over 5 years with positive TRAb. For both TCR sequencing and RNA sequencing, RNA was extracted from PBMCs using TRIzol. The diagnosis of Graves' disease was made according to American Thyroid Association guidelines. Patients for the study were recruited at an endocrinology department in Xi'an, China. From each patient, around 9 milliliters of peripheral blood was collected into an EDTA anticoagulant tube. Ficoll Paque Plus density gradient separation was used to isolate PBMCs, and no additional T cell sorting was done. An Agilent 2100 Bioanalyzer and agarose gel were used to check RNA quality, and a NanoDrop 2000 was used to measure RNA concentration. In its sample, this clonotype was seen many times. There is no known antigen for this receptor. Per-base qualities were not stored, and no clone one base away is much larger.

Library generation was performed with multiplex PCR. The data were produced on an Illumina HiSeq 4000. TCR beta libraries were built with iRepertoire HTBI primers and Arm-PCR amplification of CDR3 regions. Before sequencing, the PCR products went through gel purification. Processing in the source paper ran as follows. Gene usage analysis of CDR3 amino acid clonotypes relied on the roughly 67 TRBV and 14 TRBJ segments identified across samples. COPE and FqMerger were used to merge filtered high-quality paired reads into contigs. BLAST was used to align contigs to IMGT TRBV, TRBD and TRBJ reference genes, and CDR3 was defined according to IMGT. Clonotypes above 0.1% frequency were classified as highly expanded clones. Shannon entropy was used to measure repertoire diversity, and the Gini coefficient was used to measure V-J evenness. Public clonotypes were defined as clonotypes shared by more than one individual. Using fastp at Q25 and MiXCR, TCRdb reprocessed the public reads and kept productive beta chains. For every CDR3 protein sequence, its rows merge into one entry that carries the most common genes and DNA. The V and J calls, along with clone size, are taken from TCRdb and not from the paper's own processing. The sample data list a few hundred thousand distinct CDR3 sequences, and 20% to 25% of these were observed just once. Of the sample, roughly 13% falls within the top ten clones.

CDR1 and CDR2 are read off the germline V gene as SGHTA and FQGTGA. V is shortened by 4 bases, J by 1 base, and the region joining them spans 13 bases. The CDR3 contains 16 residues, cysteine and phenylalanine counted. Only the CDR3 part of the read is kept: 48 bases, read in frame from the first base. Specimen: peripheral blood mononuclear cells (PBMCs), collected when the disease was refractory, from a patient treated with antithyroid drugs. The receptor's source is a female donor with Graves disease. Recombination joined TRBV7-3 with TRBJ2-2; TRBD2 is perhaps the D gene, given 6 matching bases. The DNA reads TGTGCCAGCAGCTCTGAGGCGGGACGGAACACCGGGGAGCTGTTTTTT. Translated, it gives CASSSEAGRNTGELFF.